The 20 T cell receptor beta chains presented below share a single source sample, sequenced in a study of T cells after yellow fever vaccination (dated by TCRdb to the late 2010s). The meaning of the sample's treatment or condition label: live attenuated yellow fever vaccine strain. Receptor amplification or capture employed 5' RACE. Sequencing was carried out with an Illumina HiSeq 2500. TCRdb handled the public reads itself, with Q25 trimming in fastp and clone calling in MiXCR, and kept productive beta chains. All rows with the same CDR3 protein become a single entry with the most common DNA and genes. For this sample there are around 300,000 distinct CDR3 sequences; roughly 13% appear just once. The ten largest clones represent about 0.54% of the sample. The material sequenced was CD4+ T cells sorted from PBMCs, taken 45 days after the yellow fever booster vaccination. Receptors were obtained from a man aged 30 to 45 who received the YFV17D yellow fever vaccine.

A few counts support this clonotype. The V gene is TRBV7-2, the J gene TRBJ2-1; D may be TRBD2 (6 bases). Germline assignment: CDR1 SGHTA and CDR2 FQGNSA. The CDR3 is 16 amino acids. V was clipped by 1 base and J by 0 bases, with 10 bases between them. Here the CDR3 DNA reads TGTGCCAGCAGCTTAGGTCGGGGGTCCTCCTACAATGAGCAGTTCTTC. This gives the protein CASSLGRGSSYNEQFF.

The chain recombines TRBV27 with TRBJ2-7, with TRBD2 matching 10 bases. The junction had 12 bases not matched to a gene; V was cut back by 5 bases and J by 2 bases. Per germline, CDR1 MNHEY and CDR2 SMNVEV (reference sequence). The CDR3 consists of 17 residues. This CDR3 reads CASSPRLLAGNPYEQYF. The CDR3, as DNA: TGTGCCAGCAGTCCCCGCTTACTAGCGGGAAACCCCTACGAGCAGTACTTC.

The chain employs TRBV12-3 or TRBV12-4 and TRBJ2-2; D not certain. The CDR3 is 14 amino acids. The ends were cut back, 2 bases at V and 4 bases at J, with 8 bases in the middle. CDR3 nucleotide sequence: TGTGCCAGCAGTTTATGGGGATCCACCGGGGAGCTGTTTTTT. Its protein is CASSLWGSTGELFF.

The V and J genes are TRBV20-1 and TRBJ2-4; D is ambiguous. With 4 bases removed from V and 0 bases from J, the gap between germline ends came to 7 bases. This CDR3 comprises 13 residues. Germline-derived CDR1 and CDR2 are DFQATT and SNEGSKA (reference sequence). CDR3 nucleotide sequence: TGCAGTGCTACCGGAATAGCCAAAAACATTCAGTACTTC. Translation: CSATGIAKNIQYF.

This clonotype came up a few times. This chain uses TRBV6-5 with TRBJ2-7; D gene ambiguous. There are 14 residues in the CDR3. Between the trimmed V and J ends, which lost 0 bases and 5 bases, there was a span of 11 bases. Germline values: CDR1 MNHEY, CDR2 SVGAGI. Written as DNA, the CDR3 is TGTGCCAGCAGTTACTCTTCCCCGGGCAACGAGCAGTACTTC. Its translation is CASSYSSPGNEQYF.

The rearrangement joins TRBV5-1 to TRBJ2-1, with 8 bases aligning to TRBD2. Germline CDR1 SGHRS, CDR2 YFSETQ. CDR3 size: 15 residues. The J segment lost 8 bases and the V segment lost 0 bases, leaving 7 bases of the junction unmatched. The CDR3 DNA reads as TGCGCCAGCAGCTTGGTTGCGGGAGGTATGGATGAGCAGTTCTTC. This translates into CASSLVAGGMDEQFF.

This clonotype came up a few times. The chain employs TRBV5-5 and TRBJ1-1; perhaps TRBD1 as D (5 bases). Germline loops: CDR1 SGHKS, CDR2 YYEKEE (reference sequence). The CDR3 contains 14 residues. The V gene lost 4 bases and the J gene lost 4 bases, with 14 bases spanning the gap. CDR3 amino acids: CASSPDPGGTEAFF. The CDR3 nucleotides are TGTGCCAGCAGCCCGGACCCCGGGGGCACTGAAGCTTTCTTT.

This clonotype was observed a few times. The V gene is TRBV24-1, the J gene TRBJ2-1, with D tentatively TRBD2 (5 bases). There are 11 residues in the CDR3. Germline V gene sequence: CDR1 KGHDR, CDR2 SFDVKD. Between the trimmed V and J ends, which lost 8 bases and 7 bases, there was a span of 8 bases. The DNA of the CDR3 is TGTGCCACCAAGACGGGGAATGAGCAGTTCTTC. Protein sequence: CATKTGNEQFF.

This clonotype was observed a handful of times. V gene TRBV28 combines with J gene TRBJ2-7, with TRBD1 matching 9 bases. This CDR3 is 14 amino acids long. In germline, CDR1 is MDHEN, CDR2 SYDVKM. The V gene end was trimmed by 7 bases and the J gene end by 3 bases; junction bases not matched to a gene: 7. The CDR3 nucleotides are TGTGCCAGCATTGGACAGGGGACGTTCTACGAGCAGTACTTC. Its protein is CASIGQGTFYEQYF.

This chain links TRBV24-1 with TRBJ1-5; D remains ambiguous. Germline-derived CDR1 and CDR2 are KGHDR and SFDVKD. CDR3 length: 13 residues. Trimming stripped 1 base from V and 5 bases from J, with 5 bases between. This chain's CDR3 is CATSDFVDQPQHF. Written as DNA, the CDR3 is TGTGCCACCAGTGATTTCGTAGATCAGCCCCAGCATTTT.

This clonotype came up a few times. The chain carries TRBV29-1 and TRBJ2-3; D is undetermined. Germline values: CDR1 SQVTM, CDR2 ANQGSEA. This CDR3 comprises 13 residues. V was clipped by 7 bases and J by 1 base, with 12 bases between them. The CDR3, as DNA: TGCAGCGCCCTCCCAGGAGGCACAGATACGCAGTATTTT. This encodes CSALPGGTDTQYF.

The genes are TRBV7-2 and TRBJ2-3, with 8 nucleotides matching TRBD2. From germline, CDR1 is SGHTA and CDR2 FQGNSA. CDR3 size: 14 residues. V lost 5 bases and J lost 2; bases outside the gene matches: 3. The CDR3 region is CASSLLAVTDTQYF. CDR3 bases: TGTGCCAGCAGCCTACTAGCGGTCACAGATACGCAGTATTTT.

This clonotype appeared a few times. CDR3 sequence reads: CASSFLASGVTGELFF. The DNA for the CDR3 is TGCGCCAGCAGCTTCCTGGCTAGCGGAGTCACCGGGGAGCTGTTTTTT. The chain employs TRBV5-1 and TRBJ2-2, with 7 bases identical to TRBD2. Germline V gene sequence: CDR1 SGHRS, CDR2 YFSETQ. The CDR3 length is 16 residues. V lost 2 bases, J lost 4 bases, and 8 bases stayed unmatched. Full variable domain (missing parts from reference TRBV5-1 and TRBJ2-2): KAGVTQTPRYLIKTRGQQVTLSCSPISGHRSVSWYQQTPGQGLQFLFEYFSETQRNKGNFPGRFSGRQFSNSRSEMNVSTLELGDSALYLCASSFLASGVTGELFFGEGSRLTVL.

The rearrangement links TRBV10-3 to TRBJ1-5, with TRBD1 matching 7 bases. The germline V gene encodes CDR1 ENHRY and CDR2 SYGVKD. The CDR3 length is 15 residues. V dropped 10 bases and J dropped 4; count of bases not matched to a gene: 13. The CDR3 DNA is TGTGCCACCAGCGCTGGACAGGAGAAGAATCAGCCCCAGCATTTT. Translation gives CATSAGQEKNQPQHF.

This clonotype was observed a few times. The chain is built from TRBV20-1 and TRBJ2-2; 7 positions match TRBD2. The CDR3 extends over 15 amino acids. Germline CDR1 and CDR2: DFQATT and SNEGSKA (reference sequence). Trimming took 0 bases from V and 7 from J; bases not matched to a gene: 8. The CDR3 coding sequence is TGCAGTGCTAGAGAATCGGGGGGATTGGTCGGGGAGCTGTTTTTT. Translation gives CSARESGGLVGELFF.

This rearrangement joins TRBV5-1 to TRBJ1-5; D unclear. The CDR3 consists of 15 residues. The germline gives CDR1 SGHRS, CDR2 YFSETQ. V gave up 0 bases and J gave up 3 bases, with 10 bases separating them. This chain's CDR3 is CASSLGPGNNQPQHF. The CDR3 bases are TGCGCCAGCAGCTTGGGTCCGGGAAACAATCAGCCCCAGCATTTT.

The rearrangement links TRBV20-1 to TRBJ2-2; 12 nucleotides line up with TRBD2. This CDR3 region has 17 residues. J was trimmed by 2 bases and V by 3 bases; bases with no gene match: 7. Germline CDR1 is DFQATT and CDR2 is SNEGSKA (reference sequence). CDR3 in amino acids: CSASSSGREFNTGELFF. CDR3 coding DNA: TGCAGTGCTAGCTCTAGCGGGAGGGAATTTAACACCGGGGAGCTGTTTTTT.

The chain recombines TRBV7-9 with TRBJ2-1; possible D gene TRBD2, 5 bases. V shed 4 bases and J shed 12 bases, with 13 bases lying between them. This CDR3 has 12 residues. Germline CDR1 is SEHNR and CDR2 is FQNEAQ (reference sequence). CDR3 protein: CASSYSWEMQFF. CDR3 DNA sequence: TGTGCCAGCAGCTATTCGTGGGAGATGCAGTTCTTC.

Only a few counts were recorded for this clonotype. The chain joins TRBV5-6 to TRBJ2-1, with TRBD2 matching over 9 bases. The CDR3 contains 15 residues. Germline V lookup: CDR1 SGHDT, CDR2 YYEEEE. J was trimmed by 7 bases and V by 0 bases; bases with no gene match: 5. For the CDR3, the DNA is TGTGCCAGCAGCTTGGGTGCTAGCGGGACAAATGAGCAGTTCTTC. Protein sequence: CASSLGASGTNEQFF.

The V and J genes are TRBV12-3 or TRBV12-4 and TRBJ1-1; D call uncertain. The V end lost 5 bases, the J end lost 2 bases, and 9 bases lay between the germline ends. The length of the CDR3 is 13 residues. The CDR3 DNA follows: TGTGCCAGCAGTCAATCCCCTAACACTGAAGCTTTCTTT. Its protein product is CASSQSPNTEAFF.